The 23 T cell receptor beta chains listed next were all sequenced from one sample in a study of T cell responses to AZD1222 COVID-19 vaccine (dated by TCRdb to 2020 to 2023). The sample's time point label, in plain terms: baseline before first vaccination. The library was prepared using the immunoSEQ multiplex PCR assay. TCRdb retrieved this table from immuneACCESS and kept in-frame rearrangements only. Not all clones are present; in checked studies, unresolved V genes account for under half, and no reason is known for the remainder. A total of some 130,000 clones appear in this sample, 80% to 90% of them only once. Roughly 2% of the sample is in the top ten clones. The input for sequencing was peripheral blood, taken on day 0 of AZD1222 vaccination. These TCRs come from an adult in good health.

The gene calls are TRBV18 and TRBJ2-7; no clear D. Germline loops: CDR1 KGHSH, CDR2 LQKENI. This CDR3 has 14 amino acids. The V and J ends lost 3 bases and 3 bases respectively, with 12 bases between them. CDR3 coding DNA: TGTGCCAGCTCACCGGCACTGGCTAACTACGAGCAGTACTTC. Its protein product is CASSPALANYEQYF.

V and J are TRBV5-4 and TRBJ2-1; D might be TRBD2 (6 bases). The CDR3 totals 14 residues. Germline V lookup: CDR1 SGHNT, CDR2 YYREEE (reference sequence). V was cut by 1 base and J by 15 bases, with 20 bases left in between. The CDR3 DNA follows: TGTGCCAGCAGCTTGTCGCTTCAACGGGAGAATCCGTTCTTC. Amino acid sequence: CASSLSLQRENPFF.

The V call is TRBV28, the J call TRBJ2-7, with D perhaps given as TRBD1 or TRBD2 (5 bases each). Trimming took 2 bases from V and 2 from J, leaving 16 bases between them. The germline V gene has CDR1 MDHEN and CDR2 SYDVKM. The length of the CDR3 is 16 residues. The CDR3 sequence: CASSLVRGKLTYEQYF. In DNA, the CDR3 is TGTGCCAGCAGTTTAGTGAGGGGCAAGCTTACCTACGAGCAGTACTTC.

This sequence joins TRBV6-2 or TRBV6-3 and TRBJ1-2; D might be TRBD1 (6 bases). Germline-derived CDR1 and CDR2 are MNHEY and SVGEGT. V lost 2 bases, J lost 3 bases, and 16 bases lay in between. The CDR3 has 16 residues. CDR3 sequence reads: CASSYAGGAVYYGYTF. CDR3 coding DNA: TGTGCCAGCAGTTACGCTGGGGGCGCAGTCTACTATGGCTACACCTTC.

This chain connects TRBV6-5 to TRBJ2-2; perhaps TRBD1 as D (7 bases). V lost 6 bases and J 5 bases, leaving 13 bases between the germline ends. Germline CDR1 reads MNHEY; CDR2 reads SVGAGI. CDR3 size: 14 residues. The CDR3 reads CASRKAGGTGELFF. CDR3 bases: TGTGCCAGCAGGAAGGCAGGGGGGACCGGGGAGCTGTTTTTT.

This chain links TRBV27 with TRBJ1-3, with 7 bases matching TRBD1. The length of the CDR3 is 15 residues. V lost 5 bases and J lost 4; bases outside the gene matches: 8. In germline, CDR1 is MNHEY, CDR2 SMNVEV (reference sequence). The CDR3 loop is CASSRDSQVGNTIYF. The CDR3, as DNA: TGTGCCAGCAGTCGGGACAGCCAAGTCGGAAACACCATATATTTT.

As DNA, the CDR3 is TGTGCCAGCAGTCGGGAGAATGACGGGGAAGCTTTCTTT. This codes for CASSRENDGEAFF. V is TRBV7-3 and J is TRBJ1-1; D uncertain. V gave up 6 bases and J gave up 8 bases, with 16 bases separating them. There are 13 residues in the CDR3. Germline loops: CDR1 SGHTA, CDR2 FQGTGA.

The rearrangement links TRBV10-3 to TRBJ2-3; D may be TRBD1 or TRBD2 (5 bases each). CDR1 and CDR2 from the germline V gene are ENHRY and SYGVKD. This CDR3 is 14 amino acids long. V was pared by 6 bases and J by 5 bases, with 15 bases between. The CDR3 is CAIRPGPNIDTQYF. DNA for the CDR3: TGTGCCATCAGGCCGGGACCCAATATAGATACGCAGTATTTT.

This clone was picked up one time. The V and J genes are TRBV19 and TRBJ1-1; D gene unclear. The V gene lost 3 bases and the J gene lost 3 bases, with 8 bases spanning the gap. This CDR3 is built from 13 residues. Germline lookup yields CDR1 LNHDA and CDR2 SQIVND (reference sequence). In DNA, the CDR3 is TGTGCCAGTAGTATTATTTGGGACACTGAAGCTTTCTTT. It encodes CASSIIWDTEAFF.

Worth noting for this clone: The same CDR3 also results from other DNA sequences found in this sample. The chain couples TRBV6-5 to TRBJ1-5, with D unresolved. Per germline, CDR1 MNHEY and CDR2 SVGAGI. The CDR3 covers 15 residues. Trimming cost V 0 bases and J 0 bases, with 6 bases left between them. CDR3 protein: CASSYSVYSNQPQHF. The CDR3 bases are TGTGCCAGCAGTTACTCGGTCTATAGCAATCAGCCCCAGCATTTT.

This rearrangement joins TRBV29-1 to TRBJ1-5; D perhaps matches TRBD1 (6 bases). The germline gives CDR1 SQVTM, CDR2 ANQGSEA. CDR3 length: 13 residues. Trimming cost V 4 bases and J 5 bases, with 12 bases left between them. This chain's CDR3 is CSVGGGGDQPQHF. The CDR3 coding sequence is TGCAGCGTTGGAGGAGGGGGGGATCAGCCCCAGCATTTT.

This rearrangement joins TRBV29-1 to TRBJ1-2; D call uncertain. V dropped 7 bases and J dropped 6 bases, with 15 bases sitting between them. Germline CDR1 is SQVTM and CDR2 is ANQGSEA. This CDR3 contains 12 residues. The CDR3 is CSARGSSDGYTF. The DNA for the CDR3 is TGCAGCGCTCGGGGTTCTTCCGATGGCTACACCTTC.

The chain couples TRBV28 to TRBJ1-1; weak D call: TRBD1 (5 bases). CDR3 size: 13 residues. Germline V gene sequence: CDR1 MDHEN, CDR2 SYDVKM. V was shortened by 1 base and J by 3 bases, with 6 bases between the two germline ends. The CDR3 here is CASSLLGDTEAFF. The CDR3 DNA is TGTGCCAGCAGTTTATTGGGGGACACTGAAGCTTTCTTT.

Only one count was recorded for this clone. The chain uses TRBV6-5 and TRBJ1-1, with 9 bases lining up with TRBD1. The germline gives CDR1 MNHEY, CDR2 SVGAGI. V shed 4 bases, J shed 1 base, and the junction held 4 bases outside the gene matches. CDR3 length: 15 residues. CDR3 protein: CASSLLTGGNTEAFF. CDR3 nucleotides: TGTGCCAGCAGTTTACTGACAGGGGGGAACACTGAAGCTTTCTTT.

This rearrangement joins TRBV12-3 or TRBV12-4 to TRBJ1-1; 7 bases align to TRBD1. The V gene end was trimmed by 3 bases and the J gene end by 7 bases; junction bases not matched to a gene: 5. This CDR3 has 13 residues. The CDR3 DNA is TGTGCCAGCAGTTTGGGACAGCTCCTTGAAGCTTTCTTT. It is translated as CASSLGQLLEAFF.

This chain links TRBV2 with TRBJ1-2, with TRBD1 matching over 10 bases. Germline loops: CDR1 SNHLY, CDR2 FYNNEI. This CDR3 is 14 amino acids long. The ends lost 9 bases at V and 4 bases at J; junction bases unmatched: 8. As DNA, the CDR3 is TGTGCCAGGAACCACGGGACAGGGGTCTATGGCTACACCTTC. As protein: CARNHGTGVYGYTF.

CDR3 sequence (DNA): TGTGCCAGTAGCTCTTCTAGCGGGGCAAAACGCAATGAGCAGTTCTTC. It is translated as CASSSSSGAKRNEQFF. The chain carries TRBV19 and TRBJ2-1; 9 bases map to TRBD2. Germline V gene data show CDR1 as LNHDA and CDR2 as SQIVND (reference sequence). The J segment lost 6 bases and the V segment lost 6 bases, leaving 12 bases of the junction unmatched. The CDR3 has 16 residues.

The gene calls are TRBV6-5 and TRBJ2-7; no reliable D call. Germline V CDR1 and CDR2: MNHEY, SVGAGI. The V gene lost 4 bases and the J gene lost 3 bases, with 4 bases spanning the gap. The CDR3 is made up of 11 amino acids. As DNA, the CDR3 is TGTGCCAGCAGTTCAGTCTACGAGCAGTACTTC. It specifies CASSSVYEQYF.

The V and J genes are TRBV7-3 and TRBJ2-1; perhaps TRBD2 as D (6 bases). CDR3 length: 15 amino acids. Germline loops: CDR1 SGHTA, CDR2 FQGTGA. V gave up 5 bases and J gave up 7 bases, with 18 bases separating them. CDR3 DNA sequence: TGTGCCAGCAGCGGGGGAGGCAGCCCTTGGAATGAGCAGTTCTTC. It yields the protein CASSGGGSPWNEQFF. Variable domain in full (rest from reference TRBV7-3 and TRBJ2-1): GAGVSQTPSNKVTEKGKYVELRCDPISGHTALYWYRQSLGQGPEFLIYFQGTGAADDSGLPNDRFFAVRPEGSVSTLKIQRTERGDSAVYLCASSGGGSPWNEQFFGPGTRLTVL.

This chain's CDR3 is CASSIQGIYNEQFF. The CDR3 DNA is TGTGCCAGTAGTATTCAGGGGATCTACAATGAGCAGTTCTTC. The chain couples TRBV19 to TRBJ2-1; possible D gene TRBD1, 6 bases. Trimming removed 3 bases at V and 3 bases at J, with 9 bases between. This CDR3 region has 14 residues. Looked up from germline, CDR1 is LNHDA and CDR2 is SQIVND (reference sequence).

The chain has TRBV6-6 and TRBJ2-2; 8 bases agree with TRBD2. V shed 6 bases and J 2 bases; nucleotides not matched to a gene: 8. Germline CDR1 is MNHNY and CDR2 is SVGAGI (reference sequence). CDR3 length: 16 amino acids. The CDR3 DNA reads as TGTGCCAGCAGGTCCCGAAGCGGGGGAAACACCGGGGAGCTGTTTTTT. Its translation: CASRSRSGGNTGELFF.

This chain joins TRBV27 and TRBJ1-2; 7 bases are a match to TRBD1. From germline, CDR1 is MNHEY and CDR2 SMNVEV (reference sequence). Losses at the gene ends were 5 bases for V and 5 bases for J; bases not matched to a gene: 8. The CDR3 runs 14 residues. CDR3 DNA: TGTGCCAGCAGTCCGCCAGGGGGTCTATATGGCTACACCTTC. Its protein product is CASSPPGGLYGYTF.

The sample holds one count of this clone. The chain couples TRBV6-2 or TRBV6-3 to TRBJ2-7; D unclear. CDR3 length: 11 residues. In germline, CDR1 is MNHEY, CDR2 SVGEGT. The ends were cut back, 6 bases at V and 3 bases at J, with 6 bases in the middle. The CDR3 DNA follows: TGTGCCAGCAGCCTCAACTACGAGCAGTACTTC. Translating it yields CASSLNYEQYF.